The 31 T cell receptor beta chains listed next were all sequenced from one sample in a study of cytomegalovirus exposure and HLA in healthy donors. Use of 60 Vbeta and 13 Jbeta primers characterized the PCR. Clones were sequenced by immunoSEQ multiplex PCR, and TCRdb holds only the in-frame ones, with some missing. The sample includes roughly 100,000 clones, about four fifths of them seen just once. Sequencing was done on a sample of PBMCs. These receptors were obtained from a man aged 25 to 45 in good health and CMV-seronegative.

The chain couples TRBV10-3 to TRBJ1-1; 9 bases map to TRBD1. Germline CDR1 reads ENHRY; CDR2 reads SYGVKD. V was pared by 6 bases and J by 3 bases, with 5 bases of the junction left unmatched. CDR3 size: 14 residues. The CDR3 loop is CAIRETGGDTEAFF. CDR3 nucleotide sequence: TGTGCCATCAGGGAGACAGGGGGGGACACTGAAGCTTTCTTT.

V usage is TRBV28 and J usage is TRBJ1-3, with D possibly being TRBD1 (5 bases). The germline CDR1 and CDR2 sequences are MDHEN and SYDVKM. There are 15 residues in the CDR3. Trimming removed 4 bases at V and 4 bases at J, with 14 bases between. The CDR3 loop reads CASSSPTGRGNTIYF. The CDR3 DNA sequence: TGTGCCAGCAGTTCCCCAACAGGACGGGGAAACACCATATATTTT.

The J gene is TRBJ2-1, the V gene TRBV27; 9 bases fit TRBD1. Germline-derived CDR1 and CDR2 are MNHEY and SMNVEV (reference sequence). V was pared by 9 bases and J by 6 bases, with 12 bases of the junction left unmatched. The CDR3 loop spans 15 amino acids. The CDR3 region is CARRREGQGSNEQFF. The DNA for the CDR3 is TGTGCCAGACGTAGAGAGGGACAGGGTTCCAATGAGCAGTTCTTC.

A few counts support this clone. CDR3 in amino acids: CASSPRDGSNEKLFF. CDR3 coding DNA: TGCGCCAGCAGCCCCCGGGACGGGAGTAATGAAAAACTGTTTTTT. The chain employs TRBV4-3 and TRBJ1-4, with D perhaps matching TRBD1 (5 bases). Germline V gene sequence: CDR1 LGHNA, CDR2 YSLEER. The CDR3 spans 15 residues. V was pared by 4 bases and J by 4 bases, with 13 bases between.

The chain couples TRBV18 to TRBJ1-5; 8 nucleotides line up with TRBD1. Germline assignment: CDR1 KGHSH and CDR2 LQKENI. The length of the CDR3 is 15 residues. The J segment lost 6 bases and the V segment lost 3 bases, leaving 7 bases of the junction unmatched. Here the CDR3 reads CASSPQGAISQPQHF. The CDR3 DNA reads TGTGCCAGCTCACCCCAGGGGGCAATCAGTCAGCCCCAGCATTTT.

This clone came up a few times. V is TRBV30 and J is TRBJ2-2; 11 bases agree with TRBD1. This CDR3 has 14 amino acids. V trimming: 7 bases; J trimming: 4 bases; junction bases outside the gene matches: 5. From germline, CDR1 is GTSNPN and CDR2 SVGIG (reference sequence). The CDR3 here is CASGQGALTGELFF. CDR3 DNA: TGTGCCTCCGGACAGGGGGCACTCACCGGGGAGCTGTTTTTT.

Worth noting for this clone: This sample also contains other DNA sequences that code for the same CDR3. The chain has TRBV29-1 and TRBJ2-5, with TRBD2 as a possible D gene (6 bases). CDR1 SQVTM and CDR2 ANQGSEA come from the germline V gene. The germline V and J ends were trimmed by 3 bases and 5 bases, with 7 bases remaining between them. CDR3 length: 11 amino acids. The CDR3 reads CSVEGGETQYF. CDR3 nucleotides: TGCAGCGTTGAGGGGGGTGAGACCCAGTACTTC.

The CDR3 loop is CASSQPTSGQETQYF. Here the CDR3 DNA reads TGTGCCAGCAGCCAGCCTACTAGCGGCCAAGAGACCCAGTACTTC. This chain uses TRBV4-2 with TRBJ2-5, with 8 bases matching TRBD2. J gave up 1 base and V 3 bases, and 4 bases lay outside the gene matches. This CDR3 has 15 amino acids. The germline CDR1 and CDR2 sequences are LGHNA and YNFKEQ.

This sequence joins TRBV28 and TRBJ1-4; D may be TRBD1 (6 bases). Germline CDR1 reads MDHEN; CDR2 reads SYDVKM. V lost 6 bases to trimming and J lost 7 bases, with 12 bases between them. The CDR3 extends over 13 amino acids. The CDR3 nucleotides read TGTGCCAGCAGAGAAGGGGGAAGTGAAAAACTGTTTTTT. It codes for CASREGGSEKLFF. The full variable domain, rest sourced from reference TRBV28 and TRBJ1-4, is DVKVTQSSRYLVKRTGEKVFLECVQDMDHENMFWYRQDPGLGLRLIYFSYDVKMKEKGDIPEGYSVSREKKERFSLILESASTNQTSMYLCASREGGSEKLFFGSGTQLSVL.

The chain uses TRBV6-5 and TRBJ1-4; a possible D gene is TRBD1 (6 bases). Germline V lookup: CDR1 MNHEY, CDR2 SVGAGI. This CDR3 region has 15 residues. V was cut by 4 bases and J by 0 bases, with 9 bases left in between. The CDR3 reads CASSSTGSTNEKLFF. CDR3 coding DNA: TGTGCCAGCAGTTCAACAGGGTCAACTAATGAAAAACTGTTTTTT.

A remark on this clone: The same CDR3 can be traced to other DNA sequences in this sample. This sequence joins TRBV7-9 and TRBJ2-7, with D unresolved. The CDR3 extends over 12 amino acids. The V end was cut by 1 base, the J end by 3 bases, with 4 bases between. Germline assignment: CDR1 SEHNR and CDR2 FQNEAQ (reference sequence). CDR3 protein: CASSLGSYEQYF. CDR3 sequence (DNA): TGTGCCAGCAGCTTAGGCAGCTACGAGCAGTACTTC.

This chain joins TRBV29-1 and TRBJ2-3; 11 nucleotides match TRBD2. V was clipped by 3 bases and J by 0 bases; unmatched bases: 5. This CDR3 has 16 residues. CDR1 is SQVTM and CDR2 is ANQGSEA in the germline V gene. In DNA form, the CDR3 reads TGCAGCGTTGAGAGACTAGCGGGGACTAGCACAGATACGCAGTATTTT. Protein product: CSVERLAGTSTDTQYF.

The J gene is TRBJ2-7, the V gene TRBV7-2; 10 nucleotides line up with TRBD2. The CDR3 extends over 16 amino acids. V shed 5 bases and J 4 bases; nucleotides not matched to a gene: 11. The germline V gene encodes CDR1 SGHTA and CDR2 FQGNSA. The CDR3 coding sequence is TGTGCCAGCAGCCCTCACCCCAGGACTAGCGGATACGAGCAGTACTTC. This gives the protein CASSPHPRTSGYEQYF.

The chain carries TRBV12-5 and TRBJ2-5, with a tentative D call TRBD2 (5 bases). From germline, CDR1 is LGHNT and CDR2 FRNRAP. The CDR3 length is 13 residues. V gave up 7 bases and J gave up 2 bases, with 11 bases separating them. The CDR3 bases are TGTGCTAGTGCCCGGACTCATCAAGAGACCCAGTACTTC. Translating it yields CASARTHQETQYF.

The chain has TRBV6-5 and TRBJ1-5; 8 nucleotides line up with TRBD1. This CDR3 region has 12 residues. V dropped 6 bases and J dropped 9; count of bases not matched to a gene: 4. The germline gives CDR1 MNHEY, CDR2 SVGAGI. The CDR3 protein is CASRDRDRPQHF. In nucleotides, the CDR3 is TGTGCCAGCAGGGACAGGGATCGGCCCCAGCATTTT.

CDR3 sequence reads: CASSRSGRSYNEQFF. DNA for the CDR3: TGTGCCAGCAGTCGGAGCGGGAGGTCCTACAATGAGCAGTTCTTC. The chain joins TRBV6-5 to TRBJ2-1; 9 bases line up with TRBD2. V lost 5 bases and J lost 1; bases outside the gene matches: 3. This CDR3 spans 15 amino acids. Per the germline V gene, CDR1 is MNHEY and CDR2 is SVGAGI.

This clone was counted between two and nine times. V usage is TRBV5-4 and J usage is TRBJ2-5; 13 nucleotides agree with TRBD2. Germline V lookup: CDR1 SGHNT, CDR2 YYREEE (reference sequence). V shed 3 bases and J 0 bases; nucleotides not matched to a gene: 2. The CDR3 contains 16 residues. This chain's CDR3 is CASSSGLAGYQETQYF. Written as DNA, the CDR3 is TGTGCCAGCAGCTCGGGACTAGCGGGGTACCAAGAGACCCAGTACTTC.

This clone was seen only a few times. The genes are TRBV5-6 and TRBJ2-3; 9 bases map to TRBD1. Germline lookup yields CDR1 SGHDT and CDR2 YYEEEE. There are 17 residues in the CDR3. The V and J ends lost 3 bases and 6 bases, in that order; junction bases with no gene match: 14. The CDR3 loop is CASSSPATGQGWDTQYF. CDR3 coding DNA: TGTGCCAGCAGCTCGCCTGCCACTGGACAGGGGTGGGATACGCAGTATTTT. The full variable domain, in which reference TRBV5-6 and TRBJ2-3 provide the parts outside the CDR3, is DAGVTQSPTHLIKTRGQQVTLRCSPKSGHDTVSWYQQALGQGPQFIFQYYEEEERQRGNFPDRFSGHQFPNYSSELNVNALLLGDSALYLCASSSPATGQGWDTQYFGPGTRLTVL.

The genes are TRBV5-4 and TRBJ2-5; tentatively, D is TRBD1 (5 bases). The CDR3 sequence is 13 residues long. Germline-derived CDR1 and CDR2 are SGHNT and YYREEE (reference sequence). The V gene lost 1 base and the J gene lost 2 bases, with 6 bases spanning the gap. CDR3 sequence reads: CASSLKGQETQYF. DNA of the CDR3: TGTGCCAGCAGCTTGAAGGGGCAAGAGACCCAGTACTTC.

This chain joins TRBV5-6 and TRBJ1-2, with 7 bases that match TRBD1. This CDR3 comprises 15 residues. Germline values: CDR1 SGHDT, CDR2 YYEEEE. J lost 6 bases, V lost 4 bases, and 12 bases had no gene match. The CDR3, as DNA: TGTGCCAGCAGCCGCCTGGCCCAGGGGGTGGATGGCTACACCTTC. This translates into CASSRLAQGVDGYTF.

This chain joins TRBV10-3 and TRBJ1-6; 7 nucleotides line up with TRBD1. CDR1 is ENHRY, CDR2 SYGVKD, per germline. After removal of 10 bases from V and 8 bases from J, the junction contained 8 bases not matched to a gene. This CDR3 has 13 residues. For the CDR3, the DNA is TGTGCCACGGAAGACAGGGTGGATTCACCCCTCCACTTT. Translating gives CATEDRVDSPLHF.

The chain employs TRBV28 and TRBJ2-5, with 10 nucleotides matching TRBD1. The CDR3 totals 15 residues. The junction had 7 bases not matched to a gene; V was cut back by 6 bases and J by 3 bases. The germline V gene encodes CDR1 MDHEN and CDR2 SYDVKM. CDR3 bases: TGTGCCAGCAGCGGCTCCGGGACAGGGGAAGAGACCCAGTACTTC. Translating it yields CASSGSGTGEETQYF.

This clone was detected once. The V and J genes are TRBV11-2 and TRBJ1-4, with 7 bases matching TRBD1. After removal of 2 bases from V and 6 bases from J, the junction contained 3 bases not matched to a gene. The germline gives CDR1 SGHAT, CDR2 FQNNGV. The CDR3 runs 14 residues. The DNA for the CDR3 is TGTGCCAGCAGCTTAAGGCAGGGGGATGAAAAACTGTTTTTT. Amino acids: CASSLRQGDEKLFF.

In its sample, this clone was seen a few times. The genes are TRBV6-1 and TRBJ2-2, with D perhaps TRBD2 (5 bases). The V gene's germline CDR1 is MNHNS and CDR2 SASEGT. The CDR3 sequence is 14 residues long. Between the trimmed V and J ends, which lost 3 bases and 6 bases, there was a span of 11 bases. The CDR3 DNA is TGTGCCAGCAGTGAGGCTAGCCGGGCCGGGGAGCTGTTTTTT. Its translation: CASSEASRAGELFF.

V and J are TRBV12-5 and TRBJ1-1; 7 bases map to TRBD1. Germline V gene sequence: CDR1 LGHNT, CDR2 FRNRAP. The CDR3 consists of 13 residues. With 1 base clipped from V and 6 bases from J, the junction kept 2 bases outside the gene matches. The chain's CDR3 is CASGLGQGPEAFF. The CDR3 region has the DNA TGTGCTAGTGGTTTGGGACAGGGCCCTGAAGCTTTCTTT.

The chain joins TRBV5-8 to TRBJ2-7, with 7 bases lining up with TRBD1. The CDR3 contains 14 residues. J gave up 6 bases and V 2 bases, and 8 bases lay outside the gene matches. Germline V gene sequence: CDR1 SGHTS, CDR2 YDEGEE. The CDR3 region has the DNA TGTGCCAGCAGCTTACGACAGGGTGTCGGCGAGCAGTACTTC. Amino acid sequence: CASSLRQGVGEQYF.

The rearrangement links TRBV7-8 to TRBJ2-5, with 8 bases aligning to TRBD2. V lost 6 bases to trimming and J lost 3 bases; unmatched junction nucleotides: 9. Per germline, CDR1 SGHVS and CDR2 FQNEAQ. This CDR3 comprises 15 residues. This chain's CDR3 is CASRHNSGTEETQYF. DNA for the CDR3: TGTGCCAGCAGACATAATAGCGGGACTGAAGAGACCCAGTACTTC.

The chain couples TRBV18 to TRBJ2-7; 7 bases are shared with TRBD1. The CDR3 extends over 13 amino acids. After removal of 3 bases from V and 6 bases from J, the junction contained 5 bases not matched to a gene. Germline V CDR1 and CDR2: KGHSH, LQKENI. CDR3 nucleotide sequence: TGTGCCAGCTCACCCGGACAGGAAGCCGAGCAGTACTTC. It encodes CASSPGQEAEQYF.

This clone showed up just once. The CDR3 loop is CAIRAHLAVTDTQYF. The CDR3 DNA follows: TGTGCCATCAGGGCACACCTAGCGGTCACAGATACGCAGTATTTT. The chain is built from TRBV10-3 and TRBJ2-3, with 7 nucleotides matching TRBD2. The CDR3 is made up of 15 amino acids. CDR1 is ENHRY and CDR2 is SYGVKD in the germline V gene. V gave up 6 bases and J gave up 2 bases; unmatched junction bases: 8.

As regards this clone: Different DNA sequences within this sample yield the same CDR3. The genes are TRBV4-3 and TRBJ2-7; tentatively, D is TRBD1 (6 bases). Germline-derived CDR1 and CDR2 are LGHNA and YSLEER. This CDR3 has 14 residues. Trimming took 0 bases from V and 2 from J, leaving 8 bases between them. The CDR3 loop reads CASSQDRGTYEQYF. For the CDR3, the DNA is TGCGCCAGCAGCCAAGATAGGGGGACCTACGAGCAGTACTTC.

This rearrangement joins TRBV5-1 to TRBJ1-2; 9 bases line up with TRBD1. V was clipped by 5 bases and J by 3 bases; unmatched bases: 8. Looked up from germline, CDR1 is SGHRS and CDR2 is YFSETQ. CDR3 size: 15 residues. The CDR3 region has the DNA TGCGCCAGCAGGCTAAAACAGGGGGCGGACTATGGCTACACCTTC. Translated: CASRLKQGADYGYTF.